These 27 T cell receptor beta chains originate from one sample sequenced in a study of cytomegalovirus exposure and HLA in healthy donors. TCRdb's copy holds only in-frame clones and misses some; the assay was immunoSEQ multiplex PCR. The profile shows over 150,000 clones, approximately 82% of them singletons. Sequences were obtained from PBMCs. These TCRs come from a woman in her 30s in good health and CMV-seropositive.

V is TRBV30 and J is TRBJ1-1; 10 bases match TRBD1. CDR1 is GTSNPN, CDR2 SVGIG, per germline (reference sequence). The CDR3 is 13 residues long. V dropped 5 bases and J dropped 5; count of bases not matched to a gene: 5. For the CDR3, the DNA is TGTGCCTGGGATAGACAGGGGGCGACTGAAGCTTTCTTT. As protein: CAWDRQGATEAFF. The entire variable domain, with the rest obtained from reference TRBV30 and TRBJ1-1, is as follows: SQTIHQWPATLVQPVGSPLSLECTVEGTSNPNLYWYRQAAGRGLQLLFYSVGIGQISSEVPQNLSASRPQDRQFILSSKKLLLSDSGFYLCAWDRQGATEAFFGQGTRLTVV.

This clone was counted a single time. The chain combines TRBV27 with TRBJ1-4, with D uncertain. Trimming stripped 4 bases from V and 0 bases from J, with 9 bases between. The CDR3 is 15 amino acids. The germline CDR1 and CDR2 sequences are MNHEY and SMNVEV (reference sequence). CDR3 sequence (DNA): TGTGCCAGCAGTTACCTCGGGACAACTAATGAAAAACTGTTTTTT. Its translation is CASSYLGTTNEKLFF.

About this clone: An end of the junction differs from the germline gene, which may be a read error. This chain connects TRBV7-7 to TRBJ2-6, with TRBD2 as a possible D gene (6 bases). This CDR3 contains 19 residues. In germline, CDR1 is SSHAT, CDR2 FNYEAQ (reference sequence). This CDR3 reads CASSPTNNIAGSGANVLTF. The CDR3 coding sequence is TGTGCTAGCAGCCCTACAAATAATATTGCGGGATCCGGGGCCAACGTCCTGACTTTC.

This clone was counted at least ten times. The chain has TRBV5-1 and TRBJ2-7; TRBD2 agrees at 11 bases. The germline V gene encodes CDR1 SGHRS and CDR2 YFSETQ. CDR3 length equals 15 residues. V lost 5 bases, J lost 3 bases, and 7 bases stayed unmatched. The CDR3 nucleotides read TGCGCCAGCAGGCATGCTAGCGGGAGGAACTACGAGCAGTACTTC. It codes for CASRHASGRNYEQYF.

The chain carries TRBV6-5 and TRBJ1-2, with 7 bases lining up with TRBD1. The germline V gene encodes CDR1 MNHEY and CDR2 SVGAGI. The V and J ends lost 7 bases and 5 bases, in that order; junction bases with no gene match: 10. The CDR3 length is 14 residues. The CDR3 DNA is TGTGCCAGCACCCCAGGGGGAATGGCATATGGCTACACCTTC. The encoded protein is CASTPGGMAYGYTF.

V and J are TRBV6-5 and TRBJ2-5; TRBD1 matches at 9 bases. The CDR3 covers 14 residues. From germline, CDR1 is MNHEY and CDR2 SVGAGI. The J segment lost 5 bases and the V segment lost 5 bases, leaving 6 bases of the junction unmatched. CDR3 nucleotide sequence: TGTGCCAGCAGTCCCTTTGACAGGGGGGAGACCCAGTACTTC. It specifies CASSPFDRGETQYF.

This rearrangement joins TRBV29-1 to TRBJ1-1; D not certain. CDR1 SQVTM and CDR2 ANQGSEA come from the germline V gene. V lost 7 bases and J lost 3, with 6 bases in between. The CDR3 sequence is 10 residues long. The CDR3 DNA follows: TGCAGCGGACACCACACTGAAGCTTTCTTT. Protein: CSGHHTEAFF.

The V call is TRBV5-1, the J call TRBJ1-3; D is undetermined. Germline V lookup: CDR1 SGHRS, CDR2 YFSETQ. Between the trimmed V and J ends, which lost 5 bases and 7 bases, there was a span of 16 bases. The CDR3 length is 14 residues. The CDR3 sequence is CASSLDPLGNTIYF. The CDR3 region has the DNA TGCGCCAGCAGTCTAGACCCCCTCGGGAACACCATATATTTT.

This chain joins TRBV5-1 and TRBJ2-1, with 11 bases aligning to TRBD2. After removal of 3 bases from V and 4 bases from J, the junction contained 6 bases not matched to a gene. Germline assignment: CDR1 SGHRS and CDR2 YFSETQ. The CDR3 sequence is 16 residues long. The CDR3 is CASSSGVAGGYNEQFF. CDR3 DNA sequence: TGCGCCAGCAGCTCGGGGGTAGCGGGAGGGTACAATGAGCAGTTCTTC.

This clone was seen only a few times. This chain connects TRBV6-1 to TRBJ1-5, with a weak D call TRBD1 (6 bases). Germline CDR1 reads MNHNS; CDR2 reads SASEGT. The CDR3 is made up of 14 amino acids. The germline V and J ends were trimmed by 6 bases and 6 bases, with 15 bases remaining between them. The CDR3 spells CASSSGQKSQPQHF. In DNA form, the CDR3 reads TGTGCCAGCAGCTCCGGACAGAAAAGTCAGCCCCAGCATTTT.

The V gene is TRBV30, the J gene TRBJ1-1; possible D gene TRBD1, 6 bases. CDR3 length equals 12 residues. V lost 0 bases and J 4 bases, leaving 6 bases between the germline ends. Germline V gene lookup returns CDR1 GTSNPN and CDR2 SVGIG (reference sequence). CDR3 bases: TGTGCCTGGAGTGTACAGGGCACTGAAGCTTTCTTT. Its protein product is CAWSVQGTEAFF.

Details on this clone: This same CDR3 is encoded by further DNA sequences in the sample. The CDR3 is CASSYGGGQPQHF. CDR3 coding DNA: TGTGCCAGCAGTTATGGGGGGGGTCAGCCCCAGCATTTT. The chain couples TRBV6-5 to TRBJ1-5, with D possibly TRBD1 on 5 matching bases. This CDR3 contains 13 residues. The germline CDR1 and CDR2 sequences are MNHEY and SVGAGI. V was cut by 3 bases and J by 6 bases, with 9 bases left in between.

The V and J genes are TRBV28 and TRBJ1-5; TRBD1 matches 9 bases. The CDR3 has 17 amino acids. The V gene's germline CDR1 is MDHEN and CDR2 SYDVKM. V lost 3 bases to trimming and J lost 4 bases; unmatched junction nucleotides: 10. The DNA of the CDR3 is TGTGCCAGCAGTTTCCCGACAGGGGGAATGGGGAATCAGCCCCAGCATTTT. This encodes CASSFPTGGMGNQPQHF. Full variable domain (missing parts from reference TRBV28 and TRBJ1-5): DVKVTQSSRYLVKRTGEKVFLECVQDMDHENMFWYRQDPGLGLRLIYFSYDVKMKEKGDIPEGYSVSREKKERFSLILESASTNQTSMYLCASSFPTGGMGNQPQHFGDGTRLSIL.

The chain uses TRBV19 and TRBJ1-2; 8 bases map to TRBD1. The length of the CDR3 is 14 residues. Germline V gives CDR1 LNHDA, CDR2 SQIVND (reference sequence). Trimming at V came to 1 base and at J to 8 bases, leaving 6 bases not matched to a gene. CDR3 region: CASSIGQGARGYTF. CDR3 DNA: TGTGCCAGTAGTATAGGGCAGGGGGCGAGAGGCTACACCTTC.

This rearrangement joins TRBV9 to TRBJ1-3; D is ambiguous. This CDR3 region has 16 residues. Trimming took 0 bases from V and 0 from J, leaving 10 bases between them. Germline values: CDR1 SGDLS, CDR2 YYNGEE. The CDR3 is CASSVEASSSGNTIYF. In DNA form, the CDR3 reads TGTGCCAGCAGCGTAGAAGCGTCCTCCTCTGGAAACACCATATATTTT.

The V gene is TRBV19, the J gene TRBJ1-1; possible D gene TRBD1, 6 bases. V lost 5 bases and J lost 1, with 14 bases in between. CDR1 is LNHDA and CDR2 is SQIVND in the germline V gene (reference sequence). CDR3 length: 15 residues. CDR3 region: CASSPQGLENTEAFF. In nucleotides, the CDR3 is TGTGCCAGTAGTCCACAGGGTTTGGAGAACACTGAAGCTTTCTTT.

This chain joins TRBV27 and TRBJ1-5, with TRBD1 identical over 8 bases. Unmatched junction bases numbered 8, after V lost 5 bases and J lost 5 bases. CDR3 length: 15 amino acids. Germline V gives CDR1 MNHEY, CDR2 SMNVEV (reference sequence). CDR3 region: CASSRTGRGHQPQHF. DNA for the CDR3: TGTGCCAGCAGTCGGACAGGGAGAGGCCATCAGCCCCAGCATTTT.

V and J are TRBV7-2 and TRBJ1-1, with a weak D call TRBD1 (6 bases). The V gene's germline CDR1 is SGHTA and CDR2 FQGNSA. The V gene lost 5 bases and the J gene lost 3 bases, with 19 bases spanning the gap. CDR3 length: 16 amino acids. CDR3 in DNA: TGTGCCAGCAGCATTCGAGCCGGGACATACCACACTGAAGCTTTCTTT. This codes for CASSIRAGTYHTEAFF.

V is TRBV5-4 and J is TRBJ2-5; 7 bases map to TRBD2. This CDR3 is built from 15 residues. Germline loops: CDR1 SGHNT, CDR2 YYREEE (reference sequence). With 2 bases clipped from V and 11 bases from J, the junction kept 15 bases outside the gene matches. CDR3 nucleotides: TGTGCCAGCAGCTTCACGGGAGGCCCCTTGGGAGTACAGTACTTC. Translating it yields CASSFTGGPLGVQYF.

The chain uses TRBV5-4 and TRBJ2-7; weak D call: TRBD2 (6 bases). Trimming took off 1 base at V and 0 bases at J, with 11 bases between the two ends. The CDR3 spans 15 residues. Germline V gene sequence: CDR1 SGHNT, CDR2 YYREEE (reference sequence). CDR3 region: CASSLRAGSSYEQYF. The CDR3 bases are TGTGCCAGCAGCTTGAGGGCGGGAAGCTCCTACGAGCAGTACTTC. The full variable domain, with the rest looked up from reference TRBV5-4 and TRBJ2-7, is ETGVTQSPTHLIKTRGQQVTLRCSSQSGHNTVSWYQQALGQGPQFIFQYYREEENGRGNFPPRFSGLQFPNYSSELNVNALELDDSALYLCASSLRAGSSYEQYFGPGTRLTVT.

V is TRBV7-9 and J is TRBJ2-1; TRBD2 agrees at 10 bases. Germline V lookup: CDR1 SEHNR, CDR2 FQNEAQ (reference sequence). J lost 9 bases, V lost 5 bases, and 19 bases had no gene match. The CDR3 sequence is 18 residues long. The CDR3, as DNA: TGTGCCAGCAGCCCAAGGACCGTTGAAGCGGGAGGGTTGGGTGAGCAGTTCTTC. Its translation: CASSPRTVEAGGLGEQFF.

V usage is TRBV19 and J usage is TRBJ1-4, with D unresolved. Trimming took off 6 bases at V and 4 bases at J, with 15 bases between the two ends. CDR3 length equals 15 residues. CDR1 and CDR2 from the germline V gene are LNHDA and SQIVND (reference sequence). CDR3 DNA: TGTGCCAGTAGGGCCGCGGTTGGCAGTAATGAAAAACTGTTTTTT. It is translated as CASRAAVGSNEKLFF. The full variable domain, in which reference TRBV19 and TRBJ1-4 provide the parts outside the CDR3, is DGGITQSPKYLFRKEGQNVTLSCEQNLNHDAMYWYRQDPGQGLRLIYYSQIVNDFQKGDIAEGYSVSREKKESFPLTVTSAQKNPTAFYLCASRAAVGSNEKLFFGSGTQLSVL.

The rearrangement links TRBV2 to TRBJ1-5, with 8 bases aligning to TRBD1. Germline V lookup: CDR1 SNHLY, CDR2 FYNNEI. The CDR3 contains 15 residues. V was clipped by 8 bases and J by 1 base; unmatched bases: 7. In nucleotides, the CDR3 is TGTGCCAGCGGGGCAGGGGGCGTAAGCAATCAGCCCCAGCATTTT. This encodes CASGAGGVSNQPQHF.

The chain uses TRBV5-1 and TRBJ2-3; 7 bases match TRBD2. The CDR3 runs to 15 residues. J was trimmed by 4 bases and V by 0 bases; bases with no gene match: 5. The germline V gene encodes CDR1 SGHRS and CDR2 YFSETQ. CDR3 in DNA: TGCGCCAGCAGCTTGGAGGCGGGAGCCCCAGATACGCAGTATTTT. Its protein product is CASSLEAGAPDTQYF.

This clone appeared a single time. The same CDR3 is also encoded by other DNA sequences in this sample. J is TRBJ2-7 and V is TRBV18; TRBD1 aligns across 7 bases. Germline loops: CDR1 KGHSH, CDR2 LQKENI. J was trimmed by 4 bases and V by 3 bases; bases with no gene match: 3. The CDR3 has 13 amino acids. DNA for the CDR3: TGTGCCAGCTCACCTGCAGGGGGATACGAGCAGTACTTC. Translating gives CASSPAGGYEQYF.

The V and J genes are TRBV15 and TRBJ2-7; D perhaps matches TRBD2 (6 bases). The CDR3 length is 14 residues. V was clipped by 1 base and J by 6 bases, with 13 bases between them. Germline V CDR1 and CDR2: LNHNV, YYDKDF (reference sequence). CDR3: CATSRVLAGFEQYF. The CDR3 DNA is TGTGCCACCAGCAGAGTACTTGCGGGGTTCGAGCAGTACTTC. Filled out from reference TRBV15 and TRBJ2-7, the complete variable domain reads DAMVIQNPRYQVTQFGKPVTLSCSQTLNHNVMYWYQQKSSQAPKLLFHYYDKDFNNEADTPDNFQSRRPNTSFCFLDIRSPGLGDTAMYLCATSRVLAGFEQYFGPGTRLTVT.

CDR3 loop: CASRQNEKLFF. CDR3 DNA: TGTGCCAGCAGACAAAATGAAAAACTGTTTTTT. V is TRBV2 and J is TRBJ1-4, with D unresolved. Germline lookup yields CDR1 SNHLY and CDR2 FYNNEI. V shed 6 bases and J shed 5 bases, with 4 bases lying between them. The CDR3 spans 11 residues.